The rows below give T cell receptor beta chains drawn from one sample of a study of T-cell reconstitution after alpha-beta-depleted transplantation in children. Each CDR3 protein is one row after TCRdb ran MiXCR on the PCR reads. The table records 700,000 to 950,000 distinct CDR3 sequences, approximately 15% of them present only once. The sample consisted of PBMCs, mostly from graft donor cells, taken 360 days after TCRalphabeta/CD19-depleted stem cell transplant. The receptor set was obtained from a male patient younger than 18 who had a stem cell transplant for acute lymphoblastic leukemia, so the T cells may come from the graft donor. CDR3s include the opening cysteine and the closing phenylalanine or tryptophan. The D gene is left open where the match is weak. Only part of the rows carry a size: once, few, many, or a class if the clone is expanded.

TRBV16	-	-	TRBJ2-1	TGTGCCAGCAGCCAATGGGGCAGGTCCGGGAATGAGCAGTTCTTC	CASSQWGRSGNEQFF
TRBV24-1	-	TRBD2	TRBJ2-7	TGTGCCACCAGCAGAGCGGGGGGCGCCTCCTACGAGCAGTACTTC	CATSRAGGASYEQYF
TRBV13	few	TRBD2	TRBJ2-1	TGTGCCAGCAGCAGACCCGGGACTAGCGGGAGATGGGTCTACAATGAGCAGTTCTTC	CASSRPGTSGRWVYNEQFF
TRBV12-3/TRBV12-4	few	-	TRBJ2-7	TGTGCCAGCAGTTTAGGGGACATCCACCTCGAGCAGTACTTC	CASSLGDIHLEQYF
TRBV12-3/TRBV12-4	few	TRBD1	TRBJ2-6	TGTGCCAGCAGTTTCACGGCAGGGACAGGCAACTCTGGGGCCAACGTCCTGACTTTC	CASSFTAGTGNSGANVLTF
TRBV5-1	few	-	TRBJ2-3	TGCGCCAGCAGCTTGGCATCGTCGGGCACAGATACGCAGTATTTT	CASSLASSGTDTQYF
TRBV29-1	once	TRBD2	TRBJ2-1	TGCAGCGTGCCCCCGGGACTAGCGGGACCAAACCACAATGAGCAGTTCTTC	CSVPPGLAGPNHNEQFF
TRBV6-1	-	-	TRBJ2-2	TGTGCCAGCAGTGAATTCCGAATTGTCAGGGTTGGGAACACCGGGGAGCTGTTTTTT	CASSEFRIVRVGNTGELFF
TRBV3-1	few	TRBD2	TRBJ2-3	TGTGCCAGCGGGAGCGGGGGCGCCGCAGATACGCAGTATTTT	CASGSGGAADTQYF
TRBV12-3/TRBV12-4	few	TRBD2	TRBJ2-1	TGTGCCAGCAGTCCACCCAGCGGGAGGGCCGTCAATGAGCAGTTCTTC	CASSPPSGRAVNEQFF
TRBV25-1	few	-	TRBJ2-1	TGTGCCAGCAGGGAATTTACTAATGAGCAGTTCTTC	CASREFTNEQFF
TRBV20-1	many	-	TRBJ1-2	TGCAGTGCTCTTAGGGACACCATTAACTATGGCTACACCTTC	CSALRDTINYGYTF
TRBV9	few	TRBD2	TRBJ2-3	TGTGCCAGCAGCGTAGAGGGACTAGCGGGATATACGCAGTATTTT	CASSVEGLAGYTQYF
TRBV14	few	TRBD1	TRBJ2-1	TGTGCCAGCAGCCACCCAGGGGACAGAGGGTACAATGAGCAGTTCTTC	CASSHPGDRGYNEQFF
TRBV7-9	many	TRBD2	TRBJ2-3	TGTGCCAGCAGCACGGGACTAGCGGCCACAGATACGCAGTATTTT	CASSTGLAATDTQYF
TRBV4-1	-	-	TRBJ2-7	TGCGCCAGCAGCCAAGTAGAGTACACTGTCTACGAGCAGTACTTC	CASSQVEYTVYEQYF
TRBV7-9	-	-	TRBJ2-2	TGTGCCACCGCGCCCCATGCCAGGGGAGTAACCGGGGAGCTGTTTTTT	CATAPHARGVTGELFF
TRBV4-1	-	TRBD2	TRBJ2-7	TGCGCCAGCAGCAGAGGGGCACTAGCGGGAGGGCCATCCACCCCGAGATCCTACGAGCAGTACTTC	CASSRGALAGGPSTPRSYEQYF
TRBV25-1	many	TRBD1	TRBJ1-1	TGTGCCAGCAGTGCCGGACAGGTGAGGAACACTGAAGCTTTCTTT	CASSAGQVRNTEAFF
TRBV5-1	few	TRBD2	TRBJ2-5	TGCGCCAGCAGCTTCCTAGCGGGAGGAGAGACCCAGTACTTC	CASSFLAGGETQYF
TRBV12-3/TRBV12-4	many	-	TRBJ2-3	TGTGCCAGCAGTTTAAAGGGCACAGATACGCAGTATTTT	CASSLKGTDTQYF
TRBV7-2	few	TRBD2	TRBJ2-3	TGTGCCAGCAGCTTAGGCGGGGGGCTAGTAACAGATACGCAGTATTTT	CASSLGGGLVTDTQYF
TRBV2	few	TRBD1	TRBJ1-5	TGTGCCAGCAGTACCCGGACAGGGGGCAGCAATCAGCCCCAGCATTTT	CASSTRTGGSNQPQHF
TRBV20-1	few	-	TRBJ1-1	TGCAGTGCTAGTTCTTTACGGGCAGCTGAAGCTTTCTTT	CSASSLRAAEAFF
TRBV5-5	-	-	TRBJ2-3	TGTGCCAGCAGCCTGGGGAGGCTTCGCACAGATACGCAGTATTTT	CASSLGRLRTDTQYF
TRBV29-1	many	TRBD2	TRBJ2-1	TGCAGCGTGTCTAGGGCGAGCGGGATCTACAATGAGCAGTTCTTC	CSVSRASGIYNEQFF
TRBV6-5	few	TRBD2	TRBJ2-7	TGTGCCAGCAGTTACCCCTCTAAGACTAGCGGGATCATGGTCTACGAGCAGTACTTC	CASSYPSKTSGIMVYEQYF
TRBV29-1	-	-	TRBJ2-1	TGCAGCGTCCAGAGTACACCCTACAATGAGCAGTTCTTC	CSVQSTPYNEQFF